Presented here are 22 T cell receptor beta chains from one specimen sequenced in a study of T cells after yellow fever vaccination (dated by TCRdb to between 2019 and 2020). The treatment or condition label corresponds to: live attenuated yellow fever vaccine strain. The receptor library was made with 5' RACE. The data were produced on an Illumina NovaSeq 6000. The public sequencing data were trimmed at Q25 with fastp and processed into clonotypes with MiXCR by TCRdb, which kept only in-frame beta chains. Rows are combined by CDR3 protein, so each entry shows the most common genes and DNA. The sample includes around 260,000 distinct CDR3 sequences, with about 5.2% observed a single time. Roughly 3% of the sample goes to the ten largest clones. The sample here was CD4+ T cells sorted from PBMCs, taken on the day of the yellow fever booster vaccination. These receptors were obtained from a man aged 18 to 35 who received the YFV17D yellow fever vaccine.

V usage is TRBV2 and J usage is TRBJ1-6; D ambiguous. Germline CDR1 and CDR2: SNHLY and FYNNEI. The CDR3 sequence is 13 residues long. V was pared by 7 bases and J by 8 bases, with 12 bases between. The CDR3 loop reads CASKLGLDSPLHF. CDR3 in DNA: TGTGCCAGCAAATTGGGTTTGGATTCACCCCTCCACTTT.

In this sample, this clonotype turned up many times. The V gene is TRBV10-3, the J gene TRBJ2-3; TRBD1 is a possible D gene (5 bases). Germline V gene sequence: CDR1 ENHRY, CDR2 SYGVKD. V shed 0 bases and J shed 6 bases, with 13 bases lying between them. The CDR3 is made up of 15 amino acids. The chain's CDR3 is CAISESRAGSDTQYF. The CDR3 DNA sequence: TGTGCCATCAGTGAGTCTAGGGCAGGGTCGGATACGCAGTATTTT.

The chain is built from TRBV9 and TRBJ1-2, with 8 bases that match TRBD1. CDR1 is SGDLS and CDR2 is YYNGEE in the germline V gene. J was trimmed by 4 bases and V by 2 bases; bases with no gene match: 13. The CDR3 consists of 17 residues. The CDR3 DNA reads TGTGCCAGCAGCGTCTCTCGGCAGGGGGCGCGAAGCTATGGCTACACCTTC. Encoded protein: CASSVSRQGARSYGYTF.

This clonotype was seen repeatedly, ten times or more. The chain has TRBV11-2 and TRBJ1-5; the D is unclear. Deletions cut 2 bases from V and 3 bases from J, with 8 bases between. Germline assignment: CDR1 SGHAT and CDR2 FQNNGV. This CDR3 comprises 14 residues. In nucleotides, the CDR3 is TGTGCCAGCAGCTTAATCGGGTACAATCAGCCCCAGCATTTT. Translation: CASSLIGYNQPQHF. Based on the CDR3 plus reference TRBV11-2 and TRBJ1-5, the full variable domain is EAGVAQSPRYKIIEKRQSVAFWCNPISGHATLYWYQQILGQGPKLLIQFQNNGVVDDSQLPKDRFSAERLKGVDSTLKIQPAKLEDSAVYLCASSLIGYNQPQHFGDGTRLSIL.

This clonotype was found a few times. CDR3 region: CASSHPGQGTGGANVLTF. CDR3 sequence (DNA): TGTGCCAGCAGCCATCCGGGACAGGGGACTGGTGGGGCCAACGTCCTGACTTTC. V is TRBV3-1 and J is TRBJ2-6, with TRBD1 matching over 10 bases. CDR3 length: 18 amino acids. Trimming removed 3 bases from V and 3 bases from J; junction bases left unmatched: 8. Germline assignment: CDR1 LGHDT and CDR2 YNNKEL (reference sequence).

This chain connects TRBV5-6 to TRBJ2-5, with unresolved D. V shed 4 bases and J shed 8 bases, with 12 bases lying between them. The length of the CDR3 is 12 residues. The V gene's germline CDR1 is SGHDT and CDR2 YYEEEE. The CDR3 loop reads CASSRDIHTQYF. The CDR3 DNA sequence: TGTGCCAGCAGCCGAGATATCCATACCCAGTACTTC.

This clonotype was counted between two and nine times. V and J are TRBV4-2 and TRBJ1-4, with TRBD1 matching over 7 bases. Germline V gives CDR1 LGHNA, CDR2 YNFKEQ. The CDR3 loop spans 16 amino acids. The V and J ends lost 4 bases and 0 bases, in that order; junction bases with no gene match: 5. CDR3 nucleotides: TGTGCCAGCAGCCGACAGGGTCCCGCAACTAATGAAAAACTGTTTTTT. It encodes CASSRQGPATNEKLFF.

This clonotype was observed at least ten times. The chain has TRBV12-3 or TRBV12-4 and TRBJ1-4, with TRBD1 matching 9 bases. This CDR3 contains 17 residues. The V gene end was trimmed by 3 bases and the J gene end by 8 bases; junction bases not matched to a gene: 13. This CDR3 reads CASSFSFRGTGYEKLFF. The CDR3 DNA follows: TGTGCCAGCAGTTTCTCGTTTCGGGGGACAGGGTACGAAAAACTGTTTTTT.

This clonotype has more than one count but fewer than ten. The V call is TRBV5-1, the J call TRBJ1-1, with D uncertain. The V and J ends lost 0 bases and 3 bases respectively, with 12 bases between them. The CDR3 covers 15 residues. CDR1 and CDR2 (germline): SGHRS, YFSETQ. The CDR3 sequence: CASSLVRAVDTEAFF. The CDR3 region has the DNA TGCGCCAGCAGCTTGGTAAGGGCGGTTGACACTGAAGCTTTCTTT.

The rearrangement joins TRBV4-1 to TRBJ1-1; D is perhaps TRBD1 (5 bases). CDR3 size: 14 residues. The V gene lost 3 bases and the J gene lost 10 bases, with 18 bases spanning the gap. The V gene's germline CDR1 is MGHRA and CDR2 YSYEKL. CDR3 sequence: CASSQGQGWTVAFF. For the CDR3, the DNA is TGCGCCAGCAGCCAGGGGCAGGGTTGGACGGTAGCTTTCTTT.

This chain links TRBV7-9 with TRBJ1-5, with D maybe TRBD1 (5 bases). The germline V gene has CDR1 SEHNR and CDR2 FQNEAQ (reference sequence). The germline V and J ends were trimmed by 3 bases and 1 base, with 10 bases remaining between them. The CDR3 runs 15 residues. The CDR3 region is CASSFGGESNQPQHF. The CDR3, as DNA: TGTGCCAGCAGCTTCGGGGGAGAGAGCAATCAGCCCCAGCATTTT.

This clonotype has a handful of counts. The rearrangement joins TRBV6-2 or TRBV6-3 to TRBJ2-1; possibly TRBD1 for D (5 bases). The CDR3 is 13 amino acids. V lost 6 bases and J lost 5, with 11 bases in between. The germline gives CDR1 MNHEY, CDR2 SVGEGT. The CDR3 here is CASRTRTNNEQFF. The CDR3 nucleotides are TGTGCCAGCAGGACACGGACAAACAATGAGCAGTTCTTC.

The sample holds a few counts of this clonotype. This chain connects TRBV29-1 to TRBJ1-5; no reliable D call. Germline CDR1 is SQVTM and CDR2 is ANQGSEA. Deletions cut 4 bases from V and 6 bases from J, with 10 bases between. The length of the CDR3 is 12 residues. The CDR3 region is CSVAGVGQPQHF. The CDR3 DNA sequence: TGCAGCGTTGCTGGGGTTGGTCAGCCCCAGCATTTT.

This clonotype was counted between two and nine times. The CDR3 bases are TGTGCCAGCAGCCCAATTGGGACTGCTAGCTCCTATAATTCACCCCTCCACTTT. Amino acids: CASSPIGTASSYNSPLHF. The V gene is TRBV5-6, the J gene TRBJ1-6, with TRBD1 as a possible D gene (5 bases). Germline CDR1 reads SGHDT; CDR2 reads YYEEEE. The CDR3 is 18 residues long. V lost 4 bases and J lost 0, with 17 bases in between.

The rearrangement links TRBV18 to TRBJ1-5, with D unresolved. CDR1 is KGHSH and CDR2 is LQKENI in the germline V gene. Trimming removed 3 bases from V and 5 bases from J, with 8 bases in between. CDR3 size: 13 residues. CDR3 region: CASSPSSDQPQHF. The CDR3 DNA follows: TGTGCCAGCTCACCGTCCAGTGATCAGCCCCAGCATTTT.

V gene TRBV18 combines with J gene TRBJ2-1; D remains ambiguous. CDR3 length: 15 amino acids. V lost 3 bases, J lost 1 base, and 10 bases lay in between. From germline, CDR1 is KGHSH and CDR2 LQKENI. The CDR3 sequence is CASSPVAVSYNEQFF. The CDR3 DNA reads as TGTGCCAGCTCACCGGTGGCGGTTTCCTACAATGAGCAGTTCTTC.

This clonotype was seen only a few times. Written as DNA, the CDR3 is TGTGCCAGCAGCGTAGAGGTAACTAATGAAAAACTGTTTTTT. Residues: CASSVEVTNEKLFF. The V call is TRBV9, the J call TRBJ1-4; D is ambiguous. CDR3 length: 14 amino acids. Trimming took 0 bases from V and 1 from J, leaving 4 bases between them. Germline V gives CDR1 SGDLS, CDR2 YYNGEE.

The CDR3 DNA is TGTGCCAGCAGTTTAGATGAGGAGACCCAGTACTTC. As protein: CASSLDEETQYF. The chain has TRBV28 and TRBJ2-5; D is undetermined. Trimming left V 2 bases short and J 5 bases short, with 6 bases between. CDR3 length: 12 residues. Germline loops: CDR1 MDHEN, CDR2 SYDVKM.

The chain carries TRBV12-3 or TRBV12-4 and TRBJ2-4; D is perhaps TRBD1 (6 bases). The CDR3 covers 16 residues. V shed 4 bases and J shed 1 base, with 14 bases lying between them. CDR3 sequence (DNA): TGTGCCAGCAGTTCAGAGGGAACAGGGGCCAAAAACATTCAGTACTTC. It translates to CASSSEGTGAKNIQYF.

In its sample, this clonotype was seen a few times. The V and J genes are TRBV7-2 and TRBJ1-6; 8 positions match TRBD1. CDR3 length: 14 residues. The ends lost 3 bases at V and 14 bases at J; junction bases unmatched: 9. Germline values: CDR1 SGHTA, CDR2 FQGNSA. The CDR3 DNA follows: TGTGCCAGCAGCTTTAATCAGGGGGCGGTAGCCCTCCACTTT. Translating gives CASSFNQGAVALHF.

The chain is built from TRBV7-9 and TRBJ1-6; D is perhaps TRBD1 (5 bases). The CDR3 extends over 12 amino acids. V was cut by 9 bases and J by 10 bases, with 13 bases left in between. Germline V CDR1 and CDR2: SEHNR, FQNEAQ (reference sequence). CDR3 region: CASGQGNSPLHF. The DNA for the CDR3 is TGTGCCAGTGGTCAGGGAAACTCACCCCTCCACTTT.

This chain uses TRBV12-3 or TRBV12-4 with TRBJ2-1, with 7 bases fitting TRBD2. With V trimmed by 7 bases and J by 1 base, 4 bases remained unmatched. The CDR3 totals 14 residues. The CDR3 spells CASTQGGSYNEQFF. In DNA, the CDR3 is TGTGCCAGCACCCAGGGAGGGTCCTACAATGAGCAGTTCTTC.